A selection of T cell receptor beta chains follows, all from one sample in a study of T cell repertoires in ileal Crohn's disease. The table came from immunoSEQ multiplex PCR; TCRdb's copy has only in-frame clones and leaves some out. This sample has 4,000 to 6,000 clones; 82% occur once, and the top ten carry 10% to 15%. Sequencing input: ileal tissue. These receptors all stem from an adult with Crohn's disease. Both conserved end residues are part of each CDR3. Fields, in order: V gene, clone size, D gene, J gene, CDR3 protein, CDR3 DNA. The D gene is left open where the match is weak. A row's size may be missing; if present it is once, few, many or a size class.

V: TRBV5-1; size: -; D: TRBD2; J: TRBJ2-5; CDR3: CASSPLGRGIQETQYF; DNA: TGCGCCAGCAGCCCCCTCGGGAGGGGCATCCAAGAGACCCAGTACTTC
V: TRBV5-4; size: -; D: TRBD1; J: TRBJ2-1; CDR3: CASSSGQGASYNEQFF; DNA: TGTGCCAGCAGTTCCGGACAGGGGGCTTCCTACAATGAGCAGTTCTTC
V: TRBV19; size: -; D: -; J: TRBJ2-5; CDR3: CASSTGQIIQETQYF; DNA: TGTGCCAGTAGTACAGGACAGATAATTCAAGAGACCCAGTACTTC
V: TRBV7-2; size: -; D: -; J: TRBJ1-2; CDR3: CASSTPGAGSSGYTF; DNA: TGTGCCAGCAGCACTCCTGGGGCAGGGTCAAGTGGCTACACCTTC
V: TRBV30; size: -; D: -; J: TRBJ2-5; CDR3: CAWSDQGYVGTQYF; DNA: TGTGCCTGGAGTGACCAGGGTTATGTGGGGACCCAGTACTTC
V: TRBV9; size: few; D: TRBD2; J: TRBJ2-2; CDR3: CASSYGTSGVTGELFF; DNA: TGTGCCAGCAGCTACGGGACTAGCGGGGTGACCGGGGAGCTGTTTTTT
V: TRBV5-4; size: -; D: TRBD1; J: TRBJ2-7; CDR3: CASTRGGDRGLYEQYF; DNA: TGTGCCAGCACCCGGGGGGGGGACAGGGGGCTCTACGAGCAGTACTTC
V: TRBV19; size: -; D: -; J: TRBJ2-1; CDR3: CASSVDRSSYNEQFF; DNA: TGTGCCAGTAGTGTCGACAGGTCTTCCTACAATGAGCAGTTCTTC
V: TRBV5-1; size: -; D: -; J: TRBJ2-3; CDR3: CASSSTLGATDTQYF; DNA: -
V: TRBV5-1; size: -; D: -; J: TRBJ2-1; CDR3: CASSVPRQDNEQFF; DNA: TGCGCCAGCAGCGTCCCCCGACAGGACAATGAGCAGTTCTTC
V: TRBV27; size: -; D: TRBD1; J: TRBJ1-2; CDR3: CASSLMNPIRDSSYGYTF; DNA: TGTGCCAGCAGTTTAATGAACCCGATCCGGGACAGCTCCTATGGCTACACCTTC
V: TRBV6-5; size: few; D: -; J: TRBJ2-1; CDR3: CASRDEGDNEQFF; DNA: TGTGCCAGCAGGGACGAGGGGGACAATGAGCAGTTCTTC
V: TRBV6-5; size: -; D: -; J: TRBJ2-6; CDR3: CASSQDISGANVLTF; DNA: TGTGCCAGCAGCCAAGACATTTCTGGGGCCAACGTCCTGACTTTC
V: TRBV28; size: -; D: TRBD1; J: TRBJ1-1; CDR3: CASRGQGAAEAFF; DNA: TGTGCCAGCAGGGGACAGGGGGCCGCTGAAGCTTTCTTT